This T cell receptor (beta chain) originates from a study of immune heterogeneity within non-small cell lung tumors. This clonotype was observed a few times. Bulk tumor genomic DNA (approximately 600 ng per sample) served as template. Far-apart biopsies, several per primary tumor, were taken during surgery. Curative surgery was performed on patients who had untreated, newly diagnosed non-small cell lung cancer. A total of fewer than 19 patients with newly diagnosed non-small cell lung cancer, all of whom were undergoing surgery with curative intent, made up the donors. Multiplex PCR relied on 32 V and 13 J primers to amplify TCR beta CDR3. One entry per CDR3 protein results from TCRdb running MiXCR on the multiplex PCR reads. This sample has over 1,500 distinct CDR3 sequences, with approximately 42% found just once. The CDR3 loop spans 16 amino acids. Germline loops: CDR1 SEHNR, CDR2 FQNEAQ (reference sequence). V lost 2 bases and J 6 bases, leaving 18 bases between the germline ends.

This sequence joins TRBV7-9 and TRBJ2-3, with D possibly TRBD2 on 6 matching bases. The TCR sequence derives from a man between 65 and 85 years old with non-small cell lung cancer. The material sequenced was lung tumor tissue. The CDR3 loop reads CASSLYWGRGYDTQYF. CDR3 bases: TGTGCCAGCAGCTTATATTGGGGCCGGGGGTATGATACGCAGTATTTT.